These 26 T cell receptor beta chains were sequenced from one sample in a study of blood T cell repertoires in COVID-19. TCRdb keeps only in-frame clones here, not all; method: immunoSEQ multiplex PCR. This table holds roughly 180,000 clones, approximately 85% found once. The sequenced material came from peripheral blood. The receptors shown here come from a woman aged 55-69 years with acute or convalescent COVID-19.

In its sample, this clone was seen a few times. The rearrangement uses TRBV7-3 and TRBJ2-5; 7 bases map to TRBD2. This CDR3 is 15 amino acids long. V shed 0 bases and J 2 bases; nucleotides not matched to a gene: 3. Germline values: CDR1 SGHTA, CDR2 FQGTGA. CDR3 in amino acids: CASSLTGTTQETQYF. The CDR3 DNA reads TGTGCCAGCAGCTTAACCGGGACTACGCAAGAGACCCAGTACTTC.

This clone was counted once. This chain connects TRBV2 to TRBJ2-7, with D possibly matching TRBD1 (7 bases). The V gene's germline CDR1 is SNHLY and CDR2 FYNNEI. The ends were cut back, 1 base at V and 6 bases at J, with 10 bases in the middle. The length of the CDR3 is 13 residues. CDR3: CASSEGRGREQYF. The CDR3 DNA is TGTGCCAGCAGTGAAGGGAGGGGGCGCGAGCAGTACTTC.

The CDR3 bases are TGTGCCAGCAGCCCGGGACAGGGGAGCCCGGGAGCAGATACGCAGTATTTT. Translation: CASSPGQGSPGADTQYF. This sequence joins TRBV11-2 and TRBJ2-3; 10 bases are shared with TRBD1. Germline V lookup: CDR1 SGHAT, CDR2 FQNNGV. The CDR3 sequence is 17 residues long. The ends lost 5 bases at V and 4 bases at J; junction bases unmatched: 12.

The gene calls are TRBV6-1 and TRBJ1-5; the match to TRBD1 covers 7 bases. CDR3 size: 13 residues. V lost 2 bases, J lost 7 bases, and 2 bases stayed unmatched. CDR1 is MNHNS and CDR2 is SASEGT in the germline V gene. The CDR3 reads CASSERDRQPQHF. The CDR3 DNA reads as TGTGCCAGCAGTGAACGGGACAGACAGCCCCAGCATTTT.

The gene calls are TRBV5-4 and TRBJ2-5; D might be TRBD1 (6 bases). From germline, CDR1 is SGHNT and CDR2 YYREEE (reference sequence). V gave up 0 bases and J gave up 2 bases, with 11 bases separating them. The CDR3 sequence is 15 residues long. The DNA for the CDR3 is TGTGCCAGCAGCTTGGGACAGGCGCTTCAAGAGACCCAGTACTTC. This encodes CASSLGQALQETQYF.

V usage is TRBV10-3 and J usage is TRBJ2-3; 9 positions match TRBD1. The length of the CDR3 is 15 residues. The J segment lost 0 bases and the V segment lost 4 bases, leaving 2 bases of the junction unmatched. The germline V gene has CDR1 ENHRY and CDR2 SYGVKD. The CDR3 spells CAISGGTGSTDTQYF. The DNA for the CDR3 is TGTGCCATCAGTGGGGGGACAGGGAGCACAGATACGCAGTATTTT.

The chain combines TRBV28 with TRBJ1-4; tentatively, D is TRBD1 (5 bases). The germline V gene has CDR1 MDHEN and CDR2 SYDVKM. V lost 7 bases and J 6 bases, leaving 15 bases between the germline ends. The CDR3 totals 14 residues. Here the CDR3 reads CASTRGDIDEKLFF. The CDR3, as DNA: TGTGCCAGCACAAGGGGTGATATAGATGAAAAACTGTTTTTT.

V and J are TRBV18 and TRBJ1-4, with D possibly TRBD1 on 5 matching bases. In germline, CDR1 is KGHSH, CDR2 LQKENI. The V gene lost 5 bases and the J gene lost 7 bases, with 17 bases spanning the gap. This CDR3 has 15 residues. The CDR3 sequence: CASSASGGGSEKLFF. The CDR3, as DNA: TGTGCCAGCTCAGCGAGCGGGGGAGGAAGTGAAAAACTGTTTTTT. Drawing the rest from reference TRBV18 and TRBJ1-4, the complete variable domain is NAGVMQNPRHLVRRRGQEARLRCSPMKGHSHVYWYRQLPEEGLKFMVYLQKENIIDESGMPKERFSAEFPKEGPSILRIQQVVRGDSAAYFCASSASGGGSEKLFFGSGTQLSVL.

V is TRBV7-9 and J is TRBJ2-5; TRBD2 aligns across 9 bases. In germline, CDR1 is SEHNR, CDR2 FQNEAQ (reference sequence). The trim removed 5 bases at V and 3 bases at J, leaving 7 bases unmatched. This CDR3 comprises 15 residues. CDR3 DNA sequence: TGTGCCAGCAGCCCCCGACTAGCGGAAAAAGAGACCCAGTACTTC. Translated: CASSPRLAEKETQYF. Based on the CDR3 plus reference TRBV7-9 and TRBJ2-5, the full variable domain is DTGVSQNPRHKITKRGQNVTFRCDPISEHNRLYWYRQTLGQGPEFLTYFQNEAQLEKSRLLSDRFSAERPKGSFSTLEIQRTEQGDSAMYLCASSPRLAEKETQYFGPGTRLLVL.

This chain links TRBV7-8 with TRBJ1-5, with D maybe TRBD1 (6 bases). V was cut by 0 bases and J by 1 base, with 13 bases left in between. Germline CDR1 is SGHVS and CDR2 is FQNEAQ. The CDR3 contains 17 residues. CDR3: CASSLASRGWSNQPQHF. The DNA of the CDR3 is TGTGCCAGCAGCTTAGCGAGCAGGGGATGGAGCAATCAGCCCCAGCATTTT.

The J gene is TRBJ1-2, the V gene TRBV6-5; possible D gene TRBD1, 6 bases. This CDR3 region has 15 residues. CDR1 is MNHEY, CDR2 SVGAGI, per germline. With 8 bases removed from V and 4 bases from J, the gap between germline ends came to 20 bases. DNA for the CDR3: TGTGCCAGCCGCATTTCAGGGGTAAAGGGCTATGGCTACACCTTC. This gives the protein CASRISGVKGYGYTF.

This chain joins TRBV4-1 and TRBJ1-1, with 10 bases lining up with TRBD1. V gave up 3 bases and J gave up 5 bases; unmatched junction bases: 9. Germline CDR1 is MGHRA and CDR2 is YSYEKL. The CDR3 sequence is 16 residues long. DNA for the CDR3: TGCGCCAGCAGCCAGACAGGGGGCGGTTTAGAAACTGAAGCTTTCTTT. It codes for CASSQTGGGLETEAFF.

This clone has more than one count but fewer than ten. The CDR3 DNA reads TGTGCCAGTAGCCTACGAAGACCGGACAGGGGGACTGAAGCTTTCTTT. Amino acid sequence: CASSLRRPDRGTEAFF. The chain is built from TRBV19 and TRBJ1-1; TRBD1 matches at 10 bases. The J segment lost 5 bases and the V segment lost 6 bases, leaving 12 bases of the junction unmatched. Germline values: CDR1 LNHDA, CDR2 SQIVND (reference sequence). This CDR3 is built from 16 residues.

The chain joins TRBV9 to TRBJ2-1; TRBD2 agrees at 9 bases. Germline CDR1 SGDLS, CDR2 YYNGEE. V gave up 0 bases and J gave up 8 bases; unmatched junction bases: 6. The CDR3 totals 15 residues. CDR3 bases: TGTGCCAGCAGCGTAGGAAGCGGGAGGTTCGATGAGCAGTTCTTC. Its protein product is CASSVGSGRFDEQFF.

This clone was observed once. The rearrangement uses TRBV19 and TRBJ1-5; 7 bases match TRBD1. Per the germline V gene, CDR1 is LNHDA and CDR2 is SQIVND (reference sequence). V was pared by 5 bases and J by 11 bases, with 9 bases of the junction left unmatched. The CDR3 consists of 13 residues. The CDR3 sequence is CASSDRDLTAQHF. DNA of the CDR3: TGTGCCAGTAGTGACAGGGATCTCACAGCCCAGCATTTT.

The gene calls are TRBV5-1 and TRBJ2-5, with a tentative D call TRBD2 (6 bases). The germline V gene has CDR1 SGHRS and CDR2 YFSETQ. Trimming left V 0 bases short and J 4 bases short, with 10 bases between. This CDR3 contains 14 residues. The CDR3 coding sequence is TGCGCCAGCAGCTTGGCCGGGGGAATAGAGACCCAGTACTTC. Its protein is CASSLAGGIETQYF.

The gene calls are TRBV18 and TRBJ1-1, with 8 bases lining up with TRBD1. The CDR3 length is 15 residues. The V gene end was trimmed by 4 bases and the J gene end by 6 bases; junction bases not matched to a gene: 10. Germline loops: CDR1 KGHSH, CDR2 LQKENI. The DNA for the CDR3 is TGTGCCAGCTCACTCGGACAGGGAGGGATGGCTGAAGCTTTCTTT. Translation gives CASSLGQGGMAEAFF.

The chain links TRBV9 to TRBJ2-1; TRBD2 agrees at 8 bases. The CDR3 sequence is 14 residues long. Trimming took 7 bases from V and 10 from J; bases not matched to a gene: 13. The germline V gene encodes CDR1 SGDLS and CDR2 YYNGEE. CDR3 sequence reads: CASGGLAGSGEQFF. The CDR3 bases are TGTGCCAGCGGAGGGCTAGCGGGTTCGGGAGAGCAGTTCTTC.

The gene calls are TRBV5-1 and TRBJ2-3, with TRBD2 identical over 11 bases. V shed 2 bases, J shed 0 bases, and the junction held 2 bases outside the gene matches. This CDR3 comprises 16 residues. Per germline, CDR1 SGHRS and CDR2 YFSETQ. The CDR3 loop reads CASSLGTSGSTDTQYF. DNA for the CDR3: TGCGCCAGCAGCTTAGGGACTAGCGGCAGCACAGATACGCAGTATTTT.

The chain recombines TRBV6-1 with TRBJ1-2, with unresolved D. This CDR3 region has 13 residues. V lost 3 bases and J 8 bases, leaving 13 bases between the germline ends. Germline V CDR1 and CDR2: MNHNS, SASEGT. For the CDR3, the DNA is TGTGCCAGCAGTGACCCCGGTTTGGGCGGCTACACCTTC. It codes for CASSDPGLGGYTF.

The V call is TRBV7-9, the J call TRBJ2-2, with 11 bases that match TRBD2. J gave up 7 bases and V 3 bases, and 4 bases lay outside the gene matches. The CDR3 consists of 15 residues. Germline V CDR1 and CDR2: SEHNR, FQNEAQ (reference sequence). CDR3 nucleotides: TGTGCCAGCAGCTTGTTCGGACTAGCGGGCGGGGAGCTGTTTTTT. Residues: CASSLFGLAGGELFF.

The gene calls are TRBV19 and TRBJ1-5; D is unclear. This CDR3 contains 12 residues. V was cut by 7 bases and J by 2 bases, with 6 bases left in between. CDR1 and CDR2 from the germline V gene are LNHDA and SQIVND (reference sequence). The CDR3 reads CASKAGNQPQHF. CDR3 coding DNA: TGTGCCAGTAAGGCGGGCAATCAGCCCCAGCATTTT.

The rearrangement joins TRBV27 to TRBJ1-1; tentatively, D is TRBD1 (5 bases). Germline-derived CDR1 and CDR2 are MNHEY and SMNVEV (reference sequence). The V gene lost 3 bases and the J gene lost 12 bases, with 11 bases spanning the gap. The CDR3 is made up of 11 amino acids. Here the CDR3 DNA reads TGTGCCAGCAGTTTGGGGCAGGAAACTTTCTTT. Amino acid sequence: CASSLGQETFF.

This rearrangement joins TRBV6-5 to TRBJ2-2, with TRBD1 matching 8 bases. V gave up 6 bases and J gave up 5 bases; unmatched junction bases: 8. Germline V gene sequence: CDR1 MNHEY, CDR2 SVGAGI. The CDR3 has 15 amino acids. The CDR3 DNA sequence: TGTGCCAGCAGAATCGGACAGGGAGGAACCGGGGAGCTGTTTTTT. Protein product: CASRIGQGGTGELFF.

The chain combines TRBV30 with TRBJ1-3, with D uncertain. The CDR3 covers 15 residues. Germline V gives CDR1 GTSNPN, CDR2 SVGIG (reference sequence). V was shortened by 0 bases and J by 0 bases, with 9 bases between the two germline ends. The CDR3 is CAWSVLRSSGNTIYF. The CDR3 DNA follows: TGTGCCTGGAGTGTTTTGCGAAGCTCTGGAAACACCATATATTTT.

This clone was seen a single time. The V call is TRBV29-1, the J call TRBJ2-1, with 14 bases that match TRBD2. The CDR3 is made up of 18 amino acids. Unmatched junction bases numbered 19, after V lost 7 bases and J lost 8 bases. Germline loops: CDR1 SQVTM, CDR2 ANQGSEA. This chain's CDR3 is CSARGTSGSTWDRDEQFF. The CDR3 nucleotides read TGCAGCGCCCGGGGGACTAGCGGGAGCACTTGGGACCGGGATGAGCAGTTCTTC.